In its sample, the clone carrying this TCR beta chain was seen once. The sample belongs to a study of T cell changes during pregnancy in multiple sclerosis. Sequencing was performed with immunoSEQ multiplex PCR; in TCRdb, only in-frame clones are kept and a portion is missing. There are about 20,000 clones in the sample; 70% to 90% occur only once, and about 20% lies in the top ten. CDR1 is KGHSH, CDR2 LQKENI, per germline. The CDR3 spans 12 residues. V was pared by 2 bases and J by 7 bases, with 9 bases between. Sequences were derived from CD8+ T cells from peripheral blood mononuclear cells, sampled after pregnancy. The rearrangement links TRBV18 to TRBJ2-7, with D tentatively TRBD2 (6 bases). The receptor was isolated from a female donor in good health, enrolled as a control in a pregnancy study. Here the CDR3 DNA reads TGTGCCAGCTCACCAGGAGGGGCAGAGCAGTACTTC. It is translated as CASSPGGAEQYF.